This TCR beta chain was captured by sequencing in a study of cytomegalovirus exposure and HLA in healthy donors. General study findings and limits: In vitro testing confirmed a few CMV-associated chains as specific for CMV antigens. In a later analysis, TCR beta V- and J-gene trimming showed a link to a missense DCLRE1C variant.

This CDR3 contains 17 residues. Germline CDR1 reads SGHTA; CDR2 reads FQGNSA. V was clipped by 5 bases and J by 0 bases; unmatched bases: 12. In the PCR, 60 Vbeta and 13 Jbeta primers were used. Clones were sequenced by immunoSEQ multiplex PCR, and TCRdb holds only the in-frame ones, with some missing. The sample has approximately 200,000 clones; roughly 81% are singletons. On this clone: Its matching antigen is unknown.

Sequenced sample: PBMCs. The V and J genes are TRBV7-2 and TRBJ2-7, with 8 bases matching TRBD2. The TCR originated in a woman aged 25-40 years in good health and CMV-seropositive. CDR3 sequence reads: CASSLKTSGTSSYEQYF. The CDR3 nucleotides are TGTGCCAGCAGCCTAAAAACCTCCGGGACTAGCTCCTACGAGCAGTACTTC.